This is a list of T cell receptor beta chains from one sample in a study of T cell responses to AZD1222 COVID-19 vaccine. This table comes from immunoSEQ multiplex PCR, and its TCRdb copy is limited to in-frame clones, with some not included. The table records about 92,000 clones, 91% of them present only once. Material: peripheral blood, obtained on day 0 of AZD1222 vaccination. Every receptor here comes from an adult in good health. Each CDR3 is given with its conserved first and last residue. Each record gives: clone size, V gene, J gene, D gene, CDR3 DNA, CDR3 protein. The D gene is left open where the match is weak. Part of the rows lack a size; the others show once, few, many or a class for expanded clones.

NA	TRBV6-2/TRBV6-3	TRBJ2-7	NA	TGTGCCAGCAGTTCCCTCTGGGGACGAGAGCAGTACTTC	CASSSLWGREQYF
NA	TRBV3-1/TRBV3-2	TRBJ2-7	TRBD1	TGTGCCAGCAGTTCGGACAGGGGGACCGAGCAGTACTTC	CASSSDRGTEQYF
NA	TRBV5-1	TRBJ2-3	NA	TGCGCCAGCAGCTTGCCGGACAGAAAAGATACGCAGTATTTT	CASSLPDRKDTQYF
NA	TRBV5-1	TRBJ2-7	NA	TGCGCCAGCAGCTTGGGTCCCGAGGCCCCAGAGCAGTACTTC	CASSLGPEAPEQYF
NA	TRBV14	TRBJ1-4	TRBD1	TGTGCCAGCAGCCCCTGGACAGGGGGCGCAACTAATGAAAAACTGTTTTTT	CASSPWTGGATNEKLFF
NA	TRBV7-9	TRBJ2-2	TRBD1	TGTGCCAGCAGCTACGGGGACAGTTCGAACACCGGGGAGCTGTTTTTT	CASSYGDSSNTGELFF
NA	TRBV12-3/TRBV12-4	TRBJ1-1	NA	TGTGCCAGCAGTTTGTGGAACACTGAAGCTTTCTTT	CASSLWNTEAFF
NA	TRBV19	TRBJ2-1	TRBD2	TGTGCCAGTAGTAGGGGCGGGGGGCCGGCGAGCTCCTACAATGAGCAGTTCTTC	CASSRGGGPASSYNEQFF
NA	TRBV19	TRBJ1-2	NA	TGTGCCAGTAGTATAAGAGGCGTCGATGGCTACACCTTC	CASSIRGVDGYTF
once	TRBV18	TRBJ1-6	TRBD1	TGTGCCAGCTCGCGACAGGGGAAGGATTCACCCCTCCACTTT	CASSRQGKDSPLHF
NA	TRBV2	TRBJ2-1	NA	TGTGCCAGCAGTGCCAGCTCCTACAATGAGCAGTTCTTC	CASSASSYNEQFF
NA	TRBV5-1	TRBJ1-2	NA	TGCGCCAGCAGCTTGTTTCTCCCCGGGCATGGCTACACCTTC	CASSLFLPGHGYTF
NA	TRBV24-1	TRBJ1-6	NA	TGTGCCACCCCAAGGGGGGTCCACCGGAATTCACCCCTCCACTTT	CATPRGVHRNSPLHF
NA	TRBV4-2	TRBJ2-1	NA	TGTGCCAGCAGCCAAGATCTCGTCCGGGACATCTACAATGAGCAGTTCTTC	CASSQDLVRDIYNEQFF
NA	TRBV3-1/TRBV3-2	TRBJ2-5	NA	TGTGCCAGCAGCCAAGATCCCCAGCGGGTCCAAGAGACCCAGTACTTC	CASSQDPQRVQETQYF
few	TRBV12-3/TRBV12-4	TRBJ1-1	TRBD1	TGTGCCAGCAGTTACAGGGGGAACACTGAAGCTTTCTTT	CASSYRGNTEAFF
NA	TRBV27	TRBJ1-1	TRBD1	TGTGCCAGCAGTTTATCGAGGGGGCGGAACACTGAAGCTTTCTTT	CASSLSRGRNTEAFF
NA	TRBV5-4	TRBJ1-2	TRBD1	TGTGCCAGCATCGGACCCCCTTACACCGGGACAGGGGTGGGCTACACCTTC	CASIGPPYTGTGVGYTF
NA	TRBV5-4	TRBJ1-2	NA	TGTGCCAGCCGAGAGGGGCAACAGTACGGAGGCACCTTC	CASREGQQYGGTF
NA	TRBV7-3	TRBJ1-1	NA	TGTGCCAGCAGCTTAAAGGCAGTTTACGCCACTGAAGCTTTCTTT	CASSLKAVYATEAFF
NA	TRBV3-1/TRBV3-2	TRBJ1-4	NA	TGTGCCAGCCGATTGCCTCCCAATGAAAAACTGTTTTTT	CASRLPPNEKLFF
NA	TRBV28	TRBJ1-2	NA	TGTGCCAGCAGTTCCTACCCAGGGGCCGCAGGGGTTTATGGCTACACCTTC	CASSSYPGAAGVYGYTF
NA	TRBV5-6	TRBJ1-6	NA	TGTGCCAGCAGCTTTCTAAATTCACCCCTCCACTTT	CASSFLNSPLHF
NA	TRBV4-3	TRBJ2-5	TRBD2	TGCGCCAGCAGCCAAGATCTGACTAGCGCCTACCAAGAGACCCAGTACTTC	CASSQDLTSAYQETQYF
NA	TRBV5-1	TRBJ1-1	TRBD1	TGCGCCAGCAGCTTGCAGGGGGCCGGACTGAACACTGAAGCTTTCTTT	CASSLQGAGLNTEAFF